The present T cell receptor beta chain was sequenced within a study of cytomegalovirus exposure and HLA in healthy donors. This clone is a singleton in its sample. Its antigen is not identified. PCR amplification relied on 60 Vbeta primers (plus 13 Jbeta primers). Only in-frame clones appear in the TCRdb table, and some are missing; sequencing was by immunoSEQ multiplex PCR. The profile covers about 110,000 clones, with about four fifths appearing a single time and approximately 1.2% taken by the ten largest. V lost 4 bases and J 7 bases, leaving 14 bases between the germline ends. Germline values: CDR1 GTSNPN, CDR2 SVGIG (reference sequence). The CDR3 spans 13 residues. Study results and limitations: In a later analysis, several top co-occurrence clusters appeared linked to parvovirus B19, influenza, CMV and Epstein-Barr virus.

This sequence was found in a middle-aged man in good health and CMV-seronegative. The rearrangement uses TRBV30 and TRBJ2-1; a possible D gene is TRBD2 (6 bases). Sequenced sample: PBMCs. The CDR3 reads CAWNAGLGNEQFF. CDR3 coding DNA: TGTGCCTGGAACGCGGGATTGGGTAATGAGCAGTTCTTC.